This T cell receptor beta chain was sequenced during a study of T cells in Graves' hyperthyroidism and ophthalmopathy. Overall study findings and caveats: Ophthalmopathy could be told apart from stable hyperthyroidism with a 13 V-J model.

With a duration under 2 months, the hyperthyroidism was newly diagnosed in patients aged 18 to 65. Pregnant or lactating patients were excluded, as were those with uncontrolled infection or other autoimmune disease. A 10 ml volume of fresh peripheral blood provided the PBMCs. TCR beta CDR3 regions were amplified from RNA. An initial round of RT-PCR targeting the TCR CDR3 relied on the HTBI primer set. TCRdb recomputed calls from the multiplex PCR reads with MiXCR, one row per CDR3 protein. The sample lists fewer than 400,000 distinct CDR3 sequences, approximately 14% occurring once. A word on this clonotype: Its antigen is as yet unknown. Sequence at one end of the junction differs from germline and may be a read error.

The CDR3 contains 14 residues. Germline V gene lookup returns CDR1 SGHTA and CDR2 FQGNSA. The sequence was obtained from a woman aged 18-29 years with Graves' hyperthyroidism that later progressed to Graves' ophthalmopathy. Sequencing was performed on blood. V is TRBV7-2 and J is TRBJ2-2, with a possible D match to TRBD2 (5 bases). The CDR3 region is CASSLQPNTGEMFF. CDR3 sequence (DNA): TGTGCCAGCAGCTTACAACCGAACACCGGGGAGATGTTTTTT.